This T cell receptor beta chain was recorded in a study of regulatory T cells in long-lasting Graves disease. Arm-PCR of CDR3 regions with iRepertoire HTBI primers generated TCR beta libraries. TCRdb recomputed calls from the multiplex PCR reads with MiXCR, one row per CDR3 protein. The repertoire holds 650,000 to 850,000 distinct CDR3 sequences, with approximately 29% as singletons. With 3 bases removed from V and 3 bases from J, the gap between germline ends came to 9 bases. CDR3 length: 14 residues. Per germline, CDR1 LNHDA and CDR2 SQIVND (reference sequence). There are a few counts of this clonotype. What it binds is unknown. Sample time point: persistent/refractory GD, antithyroid drugs over 5 years with positive TRAb. The TCR library was made from RNA extracted from PBMCs. Study-wide findings and caveats: Persistent Graves' patients showed less TCR diversity than newly diagnosed ones.

V is TRBV19 and J is TRBJ1-5; D gene unclear. This TCR was sampled from a female donor with Graves disease. The source material was peripheral blood mononuclear cells (PBMCs), sampled when the disease was refractory, from a patient treated with antithyroid drugs. Here the CDR3 reads CASSMDMDNQPQHF. CDR3 in DNA: TGTGCCAGTAGTATGGATATGGACAATCAGCCCCAGCATTTT.